This record concerns one T cell receptor (beta chain) sequence. CDR3 length: 19 residues. Germline V gives CDR1 SGDLS, CDR2 YYNGEE. V gave up 3 bases and J gave up 3 bases; unmatched junction bases: 19. The source of the sample is a study of blood T cell repertoires in COVID-19. Study background: Donors in the United States, Italy and Spain gave samples during acute or convalescent COVID-19. Nucleic acid was either cDNA or gDNA, and it came from T cells, B-cell-depleted T cells, or PBMCs.

Measured with immunoSEQ multiplex PCR; TCRdb has only the in-frame clones, and not every one. The sample has about 340,000 clones; 86% are singletons. Sequenced sample: peripheral blood. The receptor was isolated from a woman aged 55-75 years with COVID-19, enrolled during active disease. The chain recombines TRBV9 with TRBJ1-2; 8 bases map to TRBD1. This CDR3 is CASSATARVGTGGYYGYTF. DNA for the CDR3: TGTGCCAGCAGCGCCACAGCCCGGGTCGGTACAGGGGGTTACTATGGCTACACCTTC.